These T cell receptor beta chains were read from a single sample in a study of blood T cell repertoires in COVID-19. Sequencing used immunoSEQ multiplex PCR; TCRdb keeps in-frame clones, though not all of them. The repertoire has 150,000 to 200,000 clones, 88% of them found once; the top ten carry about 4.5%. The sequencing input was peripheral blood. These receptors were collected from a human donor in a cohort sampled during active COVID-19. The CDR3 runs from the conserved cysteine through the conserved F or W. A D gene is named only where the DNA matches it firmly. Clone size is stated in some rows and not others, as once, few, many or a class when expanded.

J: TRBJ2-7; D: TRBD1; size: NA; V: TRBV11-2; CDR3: CASSPPGQAYEQYF; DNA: TGTGCCAGCAGCCCGCCGGGACAGGCCTACGAGCAGTACTTC
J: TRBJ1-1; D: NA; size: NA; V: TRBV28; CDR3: CASSTAGPEAFF; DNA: TGTGCCAGCAGTACCGCGGGACCTGAAGCTTTCTTT
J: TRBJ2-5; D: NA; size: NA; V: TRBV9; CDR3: CASSVGAGVGETQYF; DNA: TGTGCCAGCAGCGTTGGGGCTGGGGTCGGGGAGACCCAGTACTTC
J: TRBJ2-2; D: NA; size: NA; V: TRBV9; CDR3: CASSVGGNTGELFF; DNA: TGTGCCAGCAGCGTGGGAGGAAACACCGGGGAGCTGTTTTTT
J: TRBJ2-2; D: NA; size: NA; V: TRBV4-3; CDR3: CASSQAGGSTGELFF; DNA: TGCGCCAGCAGCCAAGCTGGCGGTTCCACCGGGGAGCTGTTTTTT
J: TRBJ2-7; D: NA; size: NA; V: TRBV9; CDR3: CASSAGVVSYEQYF; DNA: TGTGCCAGCAGCGCGGGTGTTGTATCCTACGAGCAGTACTTC
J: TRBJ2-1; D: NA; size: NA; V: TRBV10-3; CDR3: CAISVNRQAGAYNEQFF; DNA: TGTGCCATCAGCGTTAACAGACAGGCGGGAGCCTACAATGAGCAGTTCTTC
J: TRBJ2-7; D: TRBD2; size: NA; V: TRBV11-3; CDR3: CASSLGLAGAHEQYF; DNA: TGTGCCAGCAGCTTAGGACTAGCGGGAGCCCACGAGCAGTACTTC
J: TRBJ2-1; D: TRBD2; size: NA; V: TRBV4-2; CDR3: CASSRIGQTGGGNEQFF; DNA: TGTGCCAGCAGCCGAATCGGGCAAACGGGAGGGGGAAATGAGCAGTTCTTC
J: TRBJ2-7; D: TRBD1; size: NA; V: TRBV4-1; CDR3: CASSPWDRAYEQYF; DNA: TGCGCCAGCAGCCCCTGGGACAGGGCCTACGAGCAGTACTTC
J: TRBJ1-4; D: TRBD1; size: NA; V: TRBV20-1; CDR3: CSAQGQGRFF; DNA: TGCAGTGCCCAAGGACAGGGGCGGTTTTTT
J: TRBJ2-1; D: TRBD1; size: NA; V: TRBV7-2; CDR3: CASSRRTGTHSYNEQFF; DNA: TGTGCCAGCAGCCGTCGGACAGGGACTCATTCCTACAATGAGCAGTTCTTC
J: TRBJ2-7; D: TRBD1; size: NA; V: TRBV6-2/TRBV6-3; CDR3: CASSRDSSAYEQYF; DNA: TGTGCCAGCAGCCGGGACAGTTCGGCCTACGAGCAGTACTTC
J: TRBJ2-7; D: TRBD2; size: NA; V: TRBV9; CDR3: CASSGGARGYYEQYF; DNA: TGTGCCAGCAGCGGGGGCGCGCGGGGGTACTACGAGCAGTACTTC
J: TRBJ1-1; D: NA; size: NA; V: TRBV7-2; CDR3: CASTTYRGTEAFF; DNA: TGTGCCAGCACCACCTACCGGGGGACTGAAGCTTTCTTT
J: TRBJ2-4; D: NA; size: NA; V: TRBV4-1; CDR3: CASSQPLIKNIQYF; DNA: TGCGCCAGCAGCCAACCACTAATTAAAAACATTCAGTACTTC
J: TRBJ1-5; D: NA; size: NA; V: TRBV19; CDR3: CASSIAEGRSNQPQHF; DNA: TGTGCCAGTAGTATAGCGGAGGGGCGAAGCAATCAGCCCCAGCATTTT
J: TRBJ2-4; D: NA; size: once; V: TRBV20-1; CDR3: CSASGLVGGAEAKNIQYF; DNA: TGCAGTGCTAGTGGGCTTGTCGGAGGGGCTGAGGCCAAAAACATTCAGTACTTC
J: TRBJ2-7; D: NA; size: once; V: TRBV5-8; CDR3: CASSLKGLGEQYF; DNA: TGTGCCAGCAGCTTAAAGGGGCTAGGAGAGCAGTACTTC
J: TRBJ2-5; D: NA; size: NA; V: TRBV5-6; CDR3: CASSLGVTETQYF; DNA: TGTGCCAGCAGCTTGGGCGTAACAGAGACCCAGTACTTC
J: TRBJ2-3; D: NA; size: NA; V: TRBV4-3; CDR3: CASSQDRGTQYF; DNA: TGCGCCAGCAGCCAAGACCGAGGGACGCAGTATTTT
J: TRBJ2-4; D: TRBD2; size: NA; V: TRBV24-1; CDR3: CATSQGTSGRAGKNIQYF; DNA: TGTGCCACCAGTCAGGGGACTAGCGGGAGGGCGGGCAAAAACATTCAGTACTTC
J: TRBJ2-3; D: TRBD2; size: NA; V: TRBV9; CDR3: CASSVTSGITDTQYF; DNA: TGTGCCAGCAGCGTGACTAGCGGGATCACAGATACGCAGTATTTT
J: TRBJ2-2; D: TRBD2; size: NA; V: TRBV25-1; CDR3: CASSRTSGGAVAGELFF; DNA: TGTGCCAGCAGCCGGACTAGCGGGGGGGCCGTCGCCGGGGAGCTGTTTTTT
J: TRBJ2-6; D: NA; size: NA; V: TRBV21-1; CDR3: CASSKLTSSHSGANVLTF; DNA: TGTGCCAGCAGCAAATTGACTAGCTCGCACTCTGGGGCCAACGTCCTGACTTTC
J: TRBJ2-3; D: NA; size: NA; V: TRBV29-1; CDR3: CSAQTRTDTQYF; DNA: TGCAGCGCCCAGACTAGGACAGATACGCAGTATTTT
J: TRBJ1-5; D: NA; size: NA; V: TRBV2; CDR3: CASSVTDSNQPQHF; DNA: TGTGCCAGCAGTGTAACAGATAGCAATCAGCCCCAGCATTTT
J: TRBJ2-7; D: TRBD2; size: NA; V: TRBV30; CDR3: CAWATSGRPGRYF; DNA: TGTGCCTGGGCGACTAGCGGGAGACCGGGAAGGTACTTC
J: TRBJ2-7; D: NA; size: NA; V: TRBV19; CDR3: CASSNPLTGHSYEQYF; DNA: TGTGCCAGTAGTAACCCACTGACGGGACACTCCTACGAGCAGTACTTC
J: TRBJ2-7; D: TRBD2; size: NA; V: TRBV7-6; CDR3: CASSLHPSGPSSYEQYF; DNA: TGTGCCAGCAGCTTACATCCTAGCGGGCCCAGCTCCTACGAGCAGTACTTC
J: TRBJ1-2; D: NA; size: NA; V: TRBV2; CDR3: CASSKGQGRANYGYTF; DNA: TGTGCCAGCAGCAAGGGGCAGGGGAGAGCCAACTATGGCTACACCTTC
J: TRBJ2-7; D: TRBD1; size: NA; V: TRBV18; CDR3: CASSPGTGGSYEQYF; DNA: TGTGCCAGCTCACCTGGGACAGGCGGATCCTACGAGCAGTACTTC
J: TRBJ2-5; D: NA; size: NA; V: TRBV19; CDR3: CASSIDRAETQYF; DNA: TGTGCCAGTAGTATAGACAGGGCGGAGACCCAGTACTTC
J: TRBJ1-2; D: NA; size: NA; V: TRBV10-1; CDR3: CASPGVNYGYTF; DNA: TGCGCCAGTCCGGGGGTTAACTATGGCTACACCTTC
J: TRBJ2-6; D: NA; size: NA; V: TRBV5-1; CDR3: CASSLVAGANVLTF; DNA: TGCGCCAGCAGCTTGGTGGCAGGGGCCAACGTCCTGACTTTC
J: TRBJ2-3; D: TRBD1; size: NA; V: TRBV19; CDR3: CASSRLTGYSDTQYF; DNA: TGTGCCAGTAGCAGATTGACAGGGTATTCAGATACGCAGTATTTT
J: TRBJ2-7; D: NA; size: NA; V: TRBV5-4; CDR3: CASSLAGRKGAYEQYF; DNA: TGTGCCAGCAGCTTGGCCGGGAGAAAAGGGGCCTACGAGCAGTACTTC
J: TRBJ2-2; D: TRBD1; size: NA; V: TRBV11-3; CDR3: CASSPGGSNTGELFF; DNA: TGTGCCAGCAGCCCAGGGGGATCGAACACCGGGGAGCTGTTTTTT
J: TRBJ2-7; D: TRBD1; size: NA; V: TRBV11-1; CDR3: CASSPQGAGEQYF; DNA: TGTGCCAGCAGCCCCCAGGGGGCGGGCGAGCAGTACTTC
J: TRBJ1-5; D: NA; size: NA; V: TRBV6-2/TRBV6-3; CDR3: CASSAQIGNQPQHF; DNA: TGTGCCAGCAGTGCACAGATAGGAAATCAGCCCCAGCATTTT
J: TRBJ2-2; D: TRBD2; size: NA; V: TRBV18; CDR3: CASSPRVAGGLGELFF; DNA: TGTGCCAGCTCACCACGGGTAGCGGGAGGCCTCGGGGAGCTGTTTTTT
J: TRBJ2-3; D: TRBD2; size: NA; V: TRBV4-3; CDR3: CASSRGSSADTQYF; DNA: TGCGCCAGCAGCCGCGGGAGCTCGGCAGATACGCAGTATTTT
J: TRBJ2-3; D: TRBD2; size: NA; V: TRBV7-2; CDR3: CASSPDSGGTDTQYF; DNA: TGTGCCAGCAGCCCAGACAGCGGGGGCACAGATACGCAGTATTTT
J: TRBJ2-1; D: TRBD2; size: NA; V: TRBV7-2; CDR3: CASSSGGASGEQFF; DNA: TGTGCCAGCAGTTCCGGTGGGGCTAGCGGTGAGCAGTTCTTC
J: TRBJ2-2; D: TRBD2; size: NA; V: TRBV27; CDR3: CASSSNVQRGGRTGELFF; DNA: TGTGCCAGCAGTTCCAATGTTCAGCGGGGGGGCCGAACCGGGGAGCTGTTTTTT
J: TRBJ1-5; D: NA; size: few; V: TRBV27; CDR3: CASSPGEGGQPQHF; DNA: TGTGCCAGCAGTCCCGGGGAGGGTGGTCAGCCCCAGCATTTT
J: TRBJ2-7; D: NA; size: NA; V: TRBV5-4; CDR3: CASSYNTYEQYF; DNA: TGTGCCAGCAGCTACAACACCTACGAGCAGTACTTC
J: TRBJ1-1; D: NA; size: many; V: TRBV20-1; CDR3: CSASHTEAFF; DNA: TGCAGTGCTAGCCATACTGAAGCTTTCTTT
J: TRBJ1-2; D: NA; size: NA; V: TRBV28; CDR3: CASSLGAGLGYTF; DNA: TGTGCCAGCAGTTTAGGGGCAGGCCTTGGCTACACCTTC
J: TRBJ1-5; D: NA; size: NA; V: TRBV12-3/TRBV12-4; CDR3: CASSSMGQPQHF; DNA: TGTGCCAGCAGTTCCATGGGCCAGCCCCAGCATTTT
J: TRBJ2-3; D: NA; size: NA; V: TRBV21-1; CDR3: CAQTRPAGGPIPTDTQYF; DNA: TGTGCCCAGACCCGCCCAGCGGGAGGGCCGATTCCCACAGATACGCAGTATTTT
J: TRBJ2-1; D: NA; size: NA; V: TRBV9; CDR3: CASSVNNEQFF; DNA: TGTGCCAGCAGCGTTAACAATGAGCAGTTCTTC
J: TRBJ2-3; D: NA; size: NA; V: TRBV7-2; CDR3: CASSVSLTSTDAQYF; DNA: TGTGCCAGCAGCGTCTCCCTGACAAGCACAGATGCGCAGTATTTT
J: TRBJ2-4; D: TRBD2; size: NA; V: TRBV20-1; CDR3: CSASIAGDTKNIQYF; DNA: TGCAGTGCTAGTATAGCGGGGGATACCAAAAACATTCAGTACTTC
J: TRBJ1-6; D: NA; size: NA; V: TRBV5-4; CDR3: CASSLDWAYNSPLHF; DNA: TGTGCCAGCAGCTTGGACTGGGCTTATAATTCACCCCTCCACTTT
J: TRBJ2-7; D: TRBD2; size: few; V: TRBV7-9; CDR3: CASTPGEGLWEQYF; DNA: TGTGCCAGCACCCCCGGGGAGGGCCTCTGGGAGCAGTACTTC
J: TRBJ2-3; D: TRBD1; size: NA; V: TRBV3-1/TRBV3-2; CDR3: CASSHRDRGTDTQYF; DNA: TGTGCCAGCAGCCACCGGGACAGGGGCACAGATACGCAGTATTTT